The following is a T cell receptor beta chain sequence with its context. The antigen is not known. The CDR3 runs 15 residues. V lost 1 base and J lost 3, with 10 bases in between. Germline lookup yields CDR1 SEHNR and CDR2 FQNEAQ (reference sequence). Produced via immunoSEQ multiplex PCR; TCRdb's table is partial and in-frame only. This sample carries about 98,000 clones, roughly 89% of them seen once, and the ten largest clones take roughly 0.6%. The time point denotes: baseline, week 1 (first vaccination visit). Noted treatment: pre-vaccination baseline after standard-of-care therapy. New astrocytomas of WHO grade 3 or 4 that were IDH1-mutant and ATRX-lost were found in the donors. The entry originates in a study of a mutant IDH1 vaccine in newly diagnosed glioma. Study-wide background: Sex distribution of treated patients was about 60% male and 37.5% female; mean age was around 42 years. Study results and caveats: Shifts in the top peripheral T cell clonotypes seemed unrelated to pseudoprogression.

The chain employs TRBV7-9 and TRBJ1-5, with D unresolved. The TCR comes from a woman in her forties or fifties with glioma. The sample consisted of PBMCs, taken from a glioma patient treated with radiotherapy, temozolomide or both. The CDR3 reads CASSLGTANNQPQHF. CDR3 sequence (DNA): TGTGCCAGCAGCTTAGGAACAGCAAACAATCAGCCCCAGCATTTT.